This TCR beta chain stems from a study of Ad26.COV2.S vaccination and SARS-CoV-2 variants. Whole-study results and caveats: Vaccinees reportedly had broad spike-specific CD8+ and CD4+ T cell responses.

The CDR3 loop spans 14 amino acids. The V end was cut by 3 bases, the J end by 3 bases, with 14 bases between. Germline V CDR1 and CDR2: DFQATT, SNEGSKA (reference sequence). Points on this clone: Its antigen is not known.

Assay: immunoSEQ multiplex PCR; the TCRdb copy retains only in-frame clones and omits some. The sample includes roughly 410,000 clones, 80% to 90% of them seen just once. Specified treatment: about 20 received Ad26.COV2.S at low or high dose, single or two shots; about 5 received placebo; per-sample allocation not given. Sample collection was performed on day 63 after the first vaccine or placebo injection. An Ad26 vector carrying the Wuhan-strain SARS-CoV-2 spike served as the vaccine. The source was peripheral blood, collected in a trial of Ad26.COV2.S vaccine versus placebo. This receptor was obtained from a person between 18 and 65 years old who received the Ad26.COV2.S COVID-19 vaccine or a placebo. The V and J genes are TRBV20-1 and TRBJ1-2, with D possibly matching TRBD1 (6 bases). CDR3 sequence reads: CSASKAGAYYGYTF. The CDR3 coding sequence is TGCAGTGCTAGTAAGGCAGGGGCCTACTATGGCTACACCTTC.